The 7 T cell receptor beta chains below all came from one sample that was sequenced in a study of read filtering for tumor transcriptome and immune sequencing. The library was built from around 0.4 ug RNA with molecular barcoded adaptors for alpha/delta and beta/gamma chains. TCRdb itself ran the reads through MiXCR, one entry per CDR3 protein. The sample lists about 48,000 distinct CDR3 sequences, approximately 18% occurring once. Source material: a population of CD138-negative cells sorted from bone marrow. These TCRs come from a donor aged 40 or over with multiple myeloma.

This clonotype came up many times. The chain uses TRBV11-3 and TRBJ2-1; 10 bases line up with TRBD1. The CDR3 length is 15 residues. Germline values: CDR1 SGHNT, CDR2 YENEEA. Losses at the gene ends were 1 base for V and 7 bases for J; bases not matched to a gene: 4. The CDR3 loop reads CASSLVGQGVNEQFF. The CDR3 DNA sequence: TGTGCCAGCAGCTTAGTTGGACAGGGGGTGAATGAGCAGTTCTTC.

This clonotype was counted many times. The V and J genes are TRBV20-1 and TRBJ2-7, with D possibly TRBD1 on 5 matching bases. From germline, CDR1 is DFQATT and CDR2 SNEGSKA (reference sequence). The length of the CDR3 is 11 residues. Trimming removed 5 bases from V and 5 bases from J, with 10 bases in between. Written as DNA, the CDR3 is TGCAGTGCTCGACAGAGTAACGAGCAGTACTTC. Residues: CSARQSNEQYF.

This clonotype has a count of ten or more. The gene calls are TRBV19 and TRBJ2-1; a possible D gene is TRBD1 (6 bases). V was shortened by 2 bases and J by 8 bases, with 13 bases between the two germline ends. The V gene's germline CDR1 is LNHDA and CDR2 SQIVND (reference sequence). CDR3 size: 14 residues. As DNA, the CDR3 is TGTGCCAGTAGTATACTCCAGGGGAGCCATGAGCAGTTCTTC. This gives the protein CASSILQGSHEQFF.

This clonotype was counted many times. V and J are TRBV3-1 and TRBJ1-5; D gene uncertain. Trimming removed 4 bases from V and 5 bases from J, with 9 bases in between. Germline CDR1 and CDR2: LGHDT and YNNKEL (reference sequence). CDR3 length: 13 residues. DNA for the CDR3: TGTGCCAGCAGCCCTTATACCGATCAGCCCCAGCATTTT. Protein: CASSPYTDQPQHF. The full variable domain, its missing parts supplied by reference TRBV3-1 and TRBJ1-5, is DTAVSQTPKYLVTQMGNDKSIKCEQNLGHDTMYWYKQDSKKFLKIMFSYNNKELIINETVPNRFSPKSPDKAHLNLHINSLELGDSAVYFCASSPYTDQPQHFGDGTRLSIL.

With regard to this clonotype: The junction departs from germline at one end; a sequencing error may be responsible. The chain has TRBV29-1 and TRBJ2-1; D possibly uses TRBD1 or TRBD2 (5 bases each). The V gene's germline CDR1 is SQVTM and CDR2 ANQGSEA. The CDR3 runs to 14 residues. The CDR3 spells CSAGTISSYYEQFF. In DNA, the CDR3 is TGCAGCGCAGGGACGATTAGCTCCTACTATGAGCAGTTCTTC.

The V and J genes are TRBV29-1 and TRBJ2-1, with 8 bases identical to TRBD1. This CDR3 has 14 residues. With 3 bases clipped from V and 8 bases from J, the junction kept 9 bases outside the gene matches. Germline values: CDR1 SQVTM, CDR2 ANQGSEA. This CDR3 is CSVEVGGQADEQFF. The CDR3 DNA follows: TGCAGCGTTGAGGTAGGGGGACAGGCCGATGAGCAGTTCTTC.

By sample share, this clonotype is medium-sized. The rearrangement links TRBV12-3 or TRBV12-4 to TRBJ2-6, with 8 positions matching TRBD1. There are 17 residues in the CDR3. Trimming cost V 6 bases and J 0 bases; bases outside gene matches: 7. The CDR3 DNA follows: TGTGCCAGCAGACGGGACAGGAGCTACTCTGGGGCCAACGTCCTGACTTTC. Residues: CASRRDRSYSGANVLTF.